This T cell receptor beta chain was found in a study of blood T cell repertoires in COVID-19. This table comes from immunoSEQ multiplex PCR, and its TCRdb copy is limited to in-frame clones, with some not included. This sample has around 130,000 clones, with 70% to 80% found just once. This CDR3 comprises 15 residues. Trimming cost V 1 base and J 6 bases; bases outside gene matches: 8. Germline loops: CDR1 LNHNV, CDR2 YYDKDF (reference sequence). The specimen was peripheral blood. V gene TRBV15 combines with J gene TRBJ1-1; the match to TRBD1 covers 7 bases. The source of this sequence is a human donor in a cohort sampled during active COVID-19. CDR3 protein: CATSRGMAGGPEAFF. The CDR3 DNA reads as TGTGCCACCAGCAGAGGGATGGCAGGGGGACCTGAAGCTTTCTTT.